The rows below give T cell receptor beta chains drawn from one sample of a study of T cells in Graves' hyperthyroidism and ophthalmopathy. TCRdb fed the multiplex PCR reads into MiXCR, producing one record per CDR3 protein. The sample has 600,000 to 700,000 distinct CDR3 sequences, about 45% seen once. Sequencing was carried out using peripheral blood or thyroid tissue (not recorded which). The receptors were sampled from an adult man with Graves' disease, either hyperthyroidism or ophthalmopathy (not recorded which). Both conserved end residues are part of each CDR3.

V: TRBV7-9; CDR3: CASRRDRDAYEQYF
V: TRBV10-3; CDR3: CAISESGGNNQPQHF
V: TRBV25-1; CDR3: CTSRLNKGGYGYTF
V: TRBV29-1; CDR3: CSVGQGIREQYF
V: TRBV5-1; CDR3: CASSLDGGTEAFF
V: TRBV7-2; CDR3: CASSPQTGIVNSPLHF
V: TRBV29-1; CDR3: CSVGTGVTYEQYF
V: TRBV2; CDR3: CASSLLGLAGAPYEQYF
V: TRBV24-1; CDR3: CATSDPTLGQGNYGYTF
V: TRBV29-1; CDR3: CSVLGSTNEKLFF
V: TRBV20-1; CDR3: CSARNPDSFPETQYF
V: TRBV7-4; CDR3: CASTATGNNSPLHF
V: TRBV12-3/TRBV12-4; CDR3: CASRMGTMHYEQYF
V: TRBV10-3; CDR3: CAISEGASYEQYF
V: TRBV7-8; CDR3: CASSLGTAPNYGYTF
V: TRBV7-9; CDR3: CASSLPGNEQFF
V: TRBV7-9; CDR3: CASSQRRAAEAFF
V: TRBV7-9; CDR3: CASSLDSGRPEAFF
V: TRBV19; CDR3: CASSTTANTEAFF
V: TRBV7-8; CDR3: CASSLEGPADRGLGANVLTF
V: TRBV7-2; CDR3: CASSLDFPGVMPSYEQYF
V: TRBV7-2; CDR3: CASSQTQLRSGNTIYF
V: TRBV24-1; CDR3: CATSDATGGRGETQYF
V: TRBV10-3; CDR3: CASRLSGGFYEQYF
V: TRBV5-5; CDR3: CASSLANYRGLTEAFF
V: TRBV24-1; CDR3: CASSDASGGAHNEQFF
V: TRBV7-2; CDR3: CASSPGGGANVLTF
V: TRBV7-2; CDR3: CASSAGDNVLTF
V: TRBV19; CDR3: CASTPGLAGSGELFF
V: TRBV10-3; CDR3: CAISGDRESSPLHF
V: TRBV5-1; CDR3: CASSLEVTSPYGYTF
V: TRBV7-9; CDR3: CASSSRTSGGYEQYF
V: TRBV29-1; CDR3: CSVQLGSRRGYTF
V: TRBV7-9; CDR3: CASSSPGLGYNEKLFF
V: TRBV7-2; CDR3: CASSLTTFPEQPYF
V: TRBV10-3; CDR3: CASSLHRQAHSYEQYF
V: TRBV5-6; CDR3: CASSSRTGGGQQETQYF
V: TRBV9; CDR3: CASSPDQGYRANEKLFF
V: TRBV19; CDR3: CASSIRGAFSQPQHF
V: TRBV10-3; CDR3: CAISGSRNTEAFF
V: TRBV29-1; CDR3: CSVGGRQGTTEQYF
V: TRBV7-8; CDR3: CASSQEGTGGTEAFF